This TCR beta chain came from a study of blood T cell repertoires in COVID-19 (dated by TCRdb to about 2020). With regard to the full study: Samples covering the acute and convalescent phases of COVID-19 were provided by collaborators in the United States, Italy and Spain. Samples were obtained from the ongoing ImmuneRACE study (first 160 participants) and from over 1,000 subjects provided by 6 global collaborators. Deeply sampled blood TCRbeta repertoires from subjects exposed to, actively infected with, or recovered from COVID-19 were included in the dataset. The repertoires were released in a freely available public database intended as a resource for research on the immune response to SARS-CoV-2. Nearly every sample came with metadata listing a de-identified subject ID, COVID-19 status, age in years and sex. Where available, HLA class I and class II types were taken from metadata supplied by the sample provider and were not determined by assay-based typing. The material from the prospective study consisted of cDNA or gDNA derived from T cells, B-cell-depleted T cells, or PBMCs. What the research found in general, with its limitations: The quantity of clinical and demographic metadata differed by source and by participant and was supplied without curation.

Whole blood was collected in K2EDTA tubes by collaborating institutions according to the institutions' own protocols. For TCRbeta analysis, collaborators shipped samples as frozen whole blood, isolated PBMCs, or DNA extracted from either of those sample types. Only one count was recorded for this clone. Its antigen remains undetermined. Base quality data are lacking; no much larger clone is found one base away. TCRbeta CDR3 regions were amplified from genomic DNA using the immunoSEQ Assay, a bias-controlled multiplex PCR. As for the original processing: Within the assay, amplification of reference gene primers was used to estimate how many nucleated cells each sample contained. To quantify the absolute abundance of each unique TCRbeta CDR3 rearrangement, sequence reads were collapsed and filtered. For each sample, productive Simpson clonality was calculated as the square root of Simpson's diversity index across productive rearrangements. As stored in TCRdb, this immuneACCESS dataset retains in-frame rearrangements with V and J assigned. A fraction of the clones does not appear; measured against another copy, unresolved V genes explain less than half of the discrepancy, and the remainder lacks a known reason. The DNA gave D and trimming, while V, J and clone size come from that table. The sample table shows more than 90,000 clones, and about 89% are seen once. 11% of the sample comes from the top ten.

Trimmed from V: 5 bases; trimmed from J: 5 bases; junction bases lacking a gene match: 11. Reading from cysteine to phenylalanine, the CDR3 counts 16 amino acids. The retained sequence is limited to the CDR3, 48 bases, with the frame set at the first base. The germline V gene encodes CDR1 MNHEY and CDR2 SMNVEV (reference sequence). The source is a young woman with acute or convalescent COVID-19. The chain is made from TRBV27 and TRBJ2-7; a stretch of 11 junction bases matches TRBD2. The sample consisted of peripheral blood. CDR3 reads: CASSIIAGGSLDEQYF. The sequenced DNA is TGTGCCAGCAGTATAATAGCGGGGGGGTCCTTGGACGAGCAGTACTTC.